A single sample gave rise to the 25 T cell receptor beta chains below, sequenced in a study of blood T cell repertoires in COVID-19. Sequencing was performed with immunoSEQ multiplex PCR; in TCRdb, only in-frame clones are kept and a portion is missing. The sample consists of about 260,000 clones, about 90% of them appearing once. The sequencing input was peripheral blood. These TCRs come from a woman aged 45-59 years who had recovered from COVID-19.

Concerning this clone: Other nucleotide sequences in the sample specify the same CDR3. V is TRBV9 and J is TRBJ2-2; 12 positions match TRBD2. Germline-derived CDR1 and CDR2 are SGDLS and YYNGEE. V shed 2 bases and J 6 bases; nucleotides not matched to a gene: 5. This CDR3 is 16 amino acids long. CDR3 DNA sequence: TGTGCCAGCAGCGTGGCTAGCGGGGGGGCTGCCGGGGAGCTGTTTTTT. It translates to CASSVASGGAAGELFF.

The V call is TRBV6-6, the J call TRBJ1-5; a possible D gene is TRBD1 (6 bases). The V gene lost 9 bases and the J gene lost 8 bases, with 14 bases spanning the gap. Germline CDR1 and CDR2: MNHNY and SVGAGI (reference sequence). This CDR3 has 12 amino acids. CDR3 sequence: CARRGTREPQHF. The CDR3 nucleotides read TGTGCCAGGAGGGGGACAAGAGAGCCCCAGCATTTT.

For this clone: The sample contains more than one DNA sequence encoding this CDR3. The genes are TRBV18 and TRBJ1-2, with TRBD1 matching 7 bases. The CDR3 is 13 amino acids. CDR1 is KGHSH and CDR2 is LQKENI in the germline V gene. Losses at the gene ends were 3 bases for V and 4 bases for J; bases not matched to a gene: 2. This CDR3 is CASSPDRSYGYTF. The CDR3 DNA reads TGTGCCAGCTCACCGGACAGGTCCTATGGCTACACCTTC.

The chain carries TRBV6-5 and TRBJ2-3, with 8 bases matching TRBD1. The CDR3 consists of 15 residues. V was pared by 6 bases and J by 2 bases, with 7 bases of the junction left unmatched. Germline V gives CDR1 MNHEY, CDR2 SVGAGI. The CDR3 is CASRQDRVNTDTQYF. CDR3 nucleotides: TGTGCCAGCAGACAGGACAGGGTCAACACAGATACGCAGTATTTT.

This clone showed up just a few times. This rearrangement joins TRBV27 to TRBJ2-7, with TRBD2 identical over 8 bases. The CDR3 sequence is 13 residues long. V trimming: 8 bases; J trimming: 7 bases; junction bases outside the gene matches: 10. The germline V gene has CDR1 MNHEY and CDR2 SMNVEV (reference sequence). This chain's CDR3 is CASFGGVTGEQYF. Here the CDR3 DNA reads TGTGCCAGCTTCGGGGGGGTTACCGGAGAGCAGTACTTC.

The chain is built from TRBV7-2 and TRBJ2-1, with 8 bases aligning to TRBD1. J lost 5 bases, V lost 2 bases, and 5 bases had no gene match. CDR3 length: 15 residues. Looked up from germline, CDR1 is SGHTA and CDR2 is FQGNSA. CDR3: CASSLRGTGDNEQFF. Here the CDR3 DNA reads TGTGCCAGCAGCTTACGTGGGACAGGCGACAATGAGCAGTTCTTC.

This clone occurred many times. This rearrangement joins TRBV19 to TRBJ1-3; 8 bases align to TRBD1. V gave up 10 bases and J gave up 0 bases; unmatched junction bases: 5. Germline V gene sequence: CDR1 LNHDA, CDR2 SQIVND (reference sequence). The CDR3 spans 14 residues. DNA for the CDR3: TGTGCCACCGTGGACAGGGCCTCTGGAAACACCATATATTTT. This gives the protein CATVDRASGNTIYF.

This chain connects TRBV27 to TRBJ1-5; a weak D match, TRBD1 (5 bases). The germline gives CDR1 MNHEY, CDR2 SMNVEV (reference sequence). V was shortened by 3 bases and J by 5 bases, with 11 bases between the two germline ends. The CDR3 consists of 14 residues. The DNA for the CDR3 is TGTGCCAGCAGTTTCGCAGGGCCCTATCAGCCCCAGCATTTT. As protein: CASSFAGPYQPQHF.

DNA for the CDR3: TGTGCCAGCAGCCGGGACAGGGCACCCTTACCCCTCCACTTT. It codes for CASSRDRAPLPLHF. This chain uses TRBV7-2 with TRBJ1-6; 9 nucleotides align to TRBD1. The junction had 8 bases not matched to a gene; V was cut back by 5 bases and J by 12 bases. CDR3 length: 14 residues. CDR1 is SGHTA, CDR2 FQGNSA, per germline.

The V and J genes are TRBV5-8 and TRBJ1-2; TRBD1 might be the D (6 bases). The ends were cut back, 4 bases at V and 2 bases at J, with 15 bases in the middle. The CDR3 is 15 residues long. Germline lookup yields CDR1 SGHTS and CDR2 YDEGEE. The CDR3 protein is CASSTPDSPNYGYTF. Written as DNA, the CDR3 is TGTGCCAGCAGCACCCCGGACAGCCCGAACTATGGCTACACCTTC.

This rearrangement joins TRBV28 to TRBJ2-7, with 7 bases identical to TRBD1. This CDR3 region has 17 residues. Losses at the gene ends were 2 bases for V and 0 bases for J; bases not matched to a gene: 10. The germline CDR1 and CDR2 sequences are MDHEN and SYDVKM. This CDR3 is CASSLMGFGTASYEQYF. CDR3 DNA: TGTGCCAGCAGTTTAATGGGGTTCGGGACAGCCTCCTACGAGCAGTACTTC.

The chain uses TRBV29-1 and TRBJ1-5; D gene uncertain. V was clipped by 4 bases and J by 4 bases, with 14 bases between them. This CDR3 is built from 14 residues. Germline values: CDR1 SQVTM, CDR2 ANQGSEA. The CDR3 coding sequence is TGCAGCGTTGCAGATCCGTTCCTTAATCAGCCCCAGCATTTT. It translates to CSVADPFLNQPQHF.

The J gene is TRBJ2-1, the V gene TRBV29-1, with 13 bases lining up with TRBD2. Trimming took 3 bases from V and 4 from J; bases not matched to a gene: 6. There are 16 residues in the CDR3. Germline loops: CDR1 SQVTM, CDR2 ANQGSEA. The CDR3 bases are TGCAGCGTTGATAGTACTAGCGGGAGGGGGTACAATGAGCAGTTCTTC. It yields the protein CSVDSTSGRGYNEQFF.

The rearrangement links TRBV7-9 to TRBJ2-1, with D unresolved. This CDR3 contains 13 residues. Per the germline V gene, CDR1 is SEHNR and CDR2 is FQNEAQ (reference sequence). V lost 7 bases, J lost 1 base, and 8 bases lay in between. CDR3 sequence: CASTAGSYNEQFF. The CDR3 DNA sequence: TGTGCCAGCACAGCCGGGTCCTACAATGAGCAGTTCTTC. The whole variable domain, remainder taken from reference TRBV7-9 and TRBJ2-1, is DTGVSQNPRHKITKRGQNVTFRCDPISEHNRLYWYRQTLGQGPEFLTYFQNEAQLEKSRLLSDRFSAERPKGSFSTLEIQRTEQGDSAMYLCASTAGSYNEQFFGPGTRLTVL.

The CDR3 loop is CAWSPGNYGYTF. CDR3 coding DNA: TGTGCCTGGAGTCCCGGGAACTATGGCTACACCTTC. The J gene is TRBJ1-2, the V gene TRBV30; D call uncertain. Germline V gives CDR1 GTSNPN, CDR2 SVGIG (reference sequence). V was pared by 2 bases and J by 2 bases, with 6 bases between. The CDR3 runs to 12 residues.

This clone was counted a single time. This chain joins TRBV7-2 and TRBJ1-1; maybe TRBD1 (5 bases). CDR3 length: 15 residues. Germline CDR1 and CDR2: SGHTA and FQGNSA. V was cut by 6 bases and J by 0 bases, with 14 bases left in between. In nucleotides, the CDR3 is TGTGCCAGCAGTACGATGGGGCAGCTGAACACTGAAGCTTTCTTT. As protein: CASSTMGQLNTEAFF.

The chain is built from TRBV27 and TRBJ1-2; D uncertain. V was clipped by 2 bases and J by 0 bases, with 4 bases between them. The CDR3 is 13 residues long. Per germline, CDR1 MNHEY and CDR2 SMNVEV (reference sequence). The CDR3 bases are TGTGCCAGCAGTTTACTCCCTAACTATGGCTACACCTTC. Its protein is CASSLLPNYGYTF.

The DNA of the CDR3 is TGTGCCAGCAGTACCGGACAGAGCTATGGCTACACCTTC. This translates into CASSTGQSYGYTF. The V call is TRBV12-3 or TRBV12-4, the J call TRBJ1-2; D may be TRBD1 (6 bases). V was clipped by 5 bases and J by 4 bases, with 11 bases between them. This CDR3 has 13 amino acids.

The rearrangement joins TRBV7-8 to TRBJ2-1, with 13 bases identical to TRBD2. Germline lookup yields CDR1 SGHVS and CDR2 FQNEAQ. The CDR3 runs 16 residues. The J segment lost 3 bases and the V segment lost 5 bases, leaving 4 bases of the junction unmatched. The CDR3 DNA sequence: TGTGCCAGCAGCCCACGACTAGCGGGGGGCTACAATGAGCAGTTCTTC. It specifies CASSPRLAGGYNEQFF. Variable domain in full (rest from reference TRBV7-8 and TRBJ2-1): GAGVSQSPRYKVAKRGQDVALRCDPISGHVSLFWYQQALGQGPEFLTYFQNEAQLDKSGLPSDRFFAERPEGSVSTLKIQRTQQEDSAVYLCASSPRLAGGYNEQFFGPGTRLTVL.

The chain recombines TRBV5-6 with TRBJ2-6; D is ambiguous. Germline V gene lookup returns CDR1 SGHDT and CDR2 YYEEEE. With 2 bases removed from V and 2 bases from J, the gap between germline ends came to 2 bases. The CDR3 contains 13 residues. CDR3 sequence: CASSFAGANVLTF. CDR3 nucleotide sequence: TGTGCCAGCAGCTTCGCTGGGGCCAACGTCCTGACTTTC.

This clone was counted a single time. The chain employs TRBV7-3 and TRBJ2-1, with TRBD2 matching 7 bases. Germline CDR1 and CDR2: SGHTA and FQGTGA. The CDR3 loop spans 16 amino acids. V lost 4 bases, J lost 6 bases, and 12 bases stayed unmatched. The CDR3 DNA reads TGTGCCAGCAGCTCTCTAAGCGGGAACCATTTCAATGAGCAGTTCTTC. This codes for CASSSLSGNHFNEQFF.

The CDR3 region has the DNA TGTGCCAGCAGCCAAGAAGTAGGGACAGGGAAGGGTGAGCAGTTCTTC. It encodes CASSQEVGTGKGEQFF. The chain carries TRBV3-1 (or the pseudogene TRBV3-2) and TRBJ2-1, with 9 nucleotides matching TRBD1. This CDR3 has 16 amino acids. Germline CDR1 and CDR2: LGHDT and YNNKEL (reference sequence). V lost 0 bases and J lost 9; bases outside the gene matches: 9.

This clone was counted between two and nine times. The J gene is TRBJ2-7, the V gene TRBV11-2; tentatively, D is TRBD2 (6 bases). Germline V gene sequence: CDR1 SGHAT, CDR2 FQNNGV. The CDR3 is 13 residues long. Trimming took off 7 bases at V and 7 bases at J, with 17 bases between the two ends. The CDR3 region is CASTSTRGGEQYF. Here the CDR3 DNA reads TGTGCCAGCACCTCAACCCGGGGAGGAGAGCAGTACTTC.

This chain uses TRBV7-8 with TRBJ2-1; 8 positions match TRBD2. Germline lookup yields CDR1 SGHVS and CDR2 FQNEAQ. V was clipped by 3 bases and J by 9 bases; unmatched bases: 10. CDR3 length: 15 residues. The CDR3 sequence is CASSFGSGSRGEQFF. The CDR3 nucleotides read TGTGCCAGCAGCTTCGGGAGCGGGAGCCGTGGTGAGCAGTTCTTC.

The chain joins TRBV12-5 to TRBJ1-1, with D perhaps TRBD1 (6 bases). This CDR3 contains 15 residues. Per the germline V gene, CDR1 is LGHNT and CDR2 is FRNRAP. Trimming left V 5 bases short and J 1 base short, with 14 bases between. The CDR3: CASGPPRGGNTEAFF. The CDR3 nucleotides are TGTGCTAGTGGTCCACCGCGAGGGGGGAACACTGAAGCTTTCTTT.